The 3 T cell receptor beta chains below come from one sample, sequenced in a study of T cell responses to AZD1222 COVID-19 vaccine. Profiling relied on immunoSEQ multiplex PCR, and the TCRdb table lists in-frame clones only, not all of them. The sample contains around 120,000 clones, approximately 83% of which appear only once. This sample comprised peripheral blood, obtained on day 0 of AZD1222 vaccination. These receptor sequences come from an adult in good health.

This chain connects TRBV18 to TRBJ2-7; D unresolved. Germline V CDR1 and CDR2: KGHSH, LQKENI. CDR3 length: 14 amino acids. The V end lost 2 bases, the J end lost 6 bases, and 14 bases lay between the germline ends. In nucleotides, the CDR3 is TGTGCCAGCTCACCAGGGGTCGTTGGTTCCGAGCAGTACTTC. It yields the protein CASSPGVVGSEQYF.

V gene TRBV5-4 combines with J gene TRBJ1-3, with TRBD1 as a possible D gene (6 bases). Trimming left V 2 bases short and J 0 bases short, with 9 bases between. The germline V gene has CDR1 SGHNT and CDR2 YYREEE (reference sequence). The CDR3 contains 15 residues. CDR3 sequence reads: CASSLLQGSGNTIYF. The CDR3 DNA reads as TGTGCCAGCAGCTTATTACAGGGCTCTGGAAACACCATATATTTT. The full variable domain, rest sourced from reference TRBV5-4 and TRBJ1-3, is ETGVTQSPTHLIKTRGQQVTLRCSSQSGHNTVSWYQQALGQGPQFIFQYYREEENGRGNFPPRFSGLQFPNYSSELNVNALELDDSALYLCASSLLQGSGNTIYFGEGSWLTVV.

V and J are TRBV21-1 and TRBJ1-6. TRBV21-1 corresponds to a pseudogene. This CDR3 has 17 amino acids. CDR3 nucleotide sequence: TGTGCCAGCAGCAAAGCGCCTCCGGGATCCTATAATTCACCCCTCCACTTT. Translating it yields CASSKAPPGSYNSPLHF.